This TCR beta chain was recorded in a study of control samples from healthy donors and cancer patients. The CDR3 runs to 16 residues. The ends were cut back, 4 bases at V and 5 bases at J, with 17 bases in the middle. The germline V gene has CDR1 SEHNR and CDR2 FQNEAQ (reference sequence). Profiled with immunoSEQ multiplex PCR; TCRdb holds only in-frame clones, not every one. Its table records about 210,000 clones. The chain combines TRBV7-9 with TRBJ2-2; D not certain. The sample was blood. The clonotype was recovered from a woman in her twenties or thirties in good health. CDR3 bases: TGTGCCAGCAGCTCCCCCCCGAGACCTAGAACCGGGGAGCTGTTTTTT. Its protein product is CASSSPPRPRTGELFF.